This is a list of T cell receptor beta chains from one sample in a study of blood T cell repertoires in COVID-19. Here immunoSEQ multiplex PCR was the method, and the copy in TCRdb shows in-frame clones only, minus some. The sample records 650,000 to 800,000 clones, 80% to 90% being singletons. The material sequenced was peripheral blood. These receptors were obtained from a woman between 18 and 30 years old with acute or convalescent COVID-19. Each CDR3 is given with its conserved first and last residue. Fields, in order: CDR3 length, J gene, D gene, V gene, clone size, CDR3 protein, CDR3 DNA. The D gene is left open where the match is weak. Only some rows state a clone size, as once, few, many or a class for expanded clones.

len: 15
j_gene: TRBJ2-7
d_gene: .
v_gene: TRBV7-2
abundance: few
CDR3aa: CASNQRGGLSYEQYF
CDR3nt: TGTGCCAGCAACCAGAGGGGGGGGCTCTCCTACGAGCAGTACTTC

len: 14
j_gene: TRBJ1-1
d_gene: .
v_gene: TRBV27
abundance: once
CDR3aa: CASSSLTGTAEAFF
CDR3nt: TGTGCCAGCAGTTCCTTGACAGGTACCGCTGAAGCTTTCTTT

len: 16
j_gene: TRBJ2-2
d_gene: TRBD2
v_gene: TRBV5-5
abundance: .
CDR3aa: CASSYIAGGPTGELFF
CDR3nt: TGTGCCAGCAGCTACATAGCGGGGGGACCCACCGGGGAGCTGTTTTTT

len: 15
j_gene: TRBJ2-4
d_gene: TRBD1
v_gene: TRBV6-5
abundance: .
CDR3aa: CANLSQGATKNIQYF
CDR3nt: TGTGCCAACCTGTCACAGGGGGCAACCAAAAACATTCAGTACTTC

len: 13
j_gene: TRBJ1-2
d_gene: .
v_gene: TRBV12-3/TRBV12-4
abundance: .
CDR3aa: CASSVDRTYGYTF
CDR3nt: TGTGCCAGCAGCGTCGACAGGACCTATGGCTACACCTTC

len: 14
j_gene: TRBJ1-6
d_gene: .
v_gene: TRBV19
abundance: .
CDR3aa: CATRDTSYNSPLHF
CDR3nt: TGTGCCACTAGGGACACCTCCTATAATTCACCCCTCCACTTT

len: 11
j_gene: TRBJ1-1
d_gene: TRBD1
v_gene: TRBV30
abundance: .
CDR3aa: CAWTGGSEAFF
CDR3nt: TGTGCCTGGACAGGGGGTAGTGAAGCTTTCTTT

len: 13
j_gene: TRBJ2-5
d_gene: .
v_gene: TRBV20-1
abundance: .
CDR3aa: CSVSAGLAETQYF
CDR3nt: TGCAGTGTTAGTGCAGGTCTGGCAGAGACCCAGTACTTC

len: 17
j_gene: TRBJ1-2
d_gene: TRBD1
v_gene: TRBV9
abundance: .
CDR3aa: CASSSGVGRGPNYGYTF
CDR3nt: TGTGCCAGCAGCTCAGGGGTGGGCAGGGGGCCGAACTATGGCTACACCTTC

len: 16
j_gene: TRBJ1-1
d_gene: TRBD1
v_gene: TRBV4-3
abundance: .
CDR3aa: CASSQDWTGRSWGAFF
CDR3nt: TGCGCCAGCAGCCAAGACTGGACAGGGCGATCTTGGGGAGCTTTCTTT

len: 14
j_gene: TRBJ1-2
d_gene: .
v_gene: TRBV12-2
abundance: few
CDR3aa: CASRRTPSNYGYTF
CDR3nt: TGTGCAAGTCGCCGGACACCCTCTAACTATGGCTACACCTTC

len: 16
j_gene: TRBJ2-3
d_gene: .
v_gene: TRBV18
abundance: .
CDR3aa: CASSPTQGRSTDTQYF
CDR3nt: TGTGCCAGCTCACCAACTCAGGGGAGAAGCACAGATACGCAGTATTTT

len: 17
j_gene: TRBJ2-3
d_gene: TRBD2
v_gene: TRBV29-1
abundance: .
CDR3aa: CSVVQPPRRGYTDTQYF
CDR3nt: TGCAGCGTTGTGCAGCCTCCTCGGCGGGGGTACACAGATACGCAGTATTTT

len: 17
j_gene: TRBJ2-3
d_gene: .
v_gene: TRBV9
abundance: .
CDR3aa: CASSVGGLAGLGDTQYF
CDR3nt: TGTGCCAGCAGCGTAGGGGGGCTAGCAGGCCTGGGAGATACGCAGTATTTT

len: 14
j_gene: TRBJ1-6
d_gene: .
v_gene: TRBV6-5
abundance: .
CDR3aa: CASSRTEPNSPLHF
CDR3nt: TGTGCCAGCAGTCGGACAGAGCCGAATTCACCCCTCCACTTT

len: 13
j_gene: TRBJ1-1
d_gene: .
v_gene: TRBV12-3/TRBV12-4
abundance: .
CDR3aa: CASSPHTNTEAFF
CDR3nt: TGTGCCAGCAGTCCTCACACGAACACTGAAGCTTTCTTT

len: 15
j_gene: TRBJ1-6
d_gene: .
v_gene: TRBV4-3
abundance: .
CDR3aa: CASSQDTAGYSPLHF
CDR3nt: TGCGCCAGCAGCCAAGATACGGCGGGTTATTCACCCCTCCACTTT

len: 13
j_gene: TRBJ2-1
d_gene: .
v_gene: TRBV5-5
abundance: .
CDR3aa: CASSTPGNNEQFF
CDR3nt: TGTGCCAGCAGCACGCCAGGGAACAATGAGCAGTTCTTC